The 32 T cell receptor beta chains below were found in one sample sequenced in a study of tissue T cells after allogeneic stem cell transplantation. Assay: immunoSEQ multiplex PCR; the TCRdb copy retains only in-frame clones and omits some. Of around 40,000 clones listed, over 85% were seen once; the top ten hold 3% to 4%. The input for sequencing was blood, taken before transplantation. All receptors come from a woman between 35 and 75 years old who later had graft-versus-host disease after an allogeneic stem cell transplant.

This chain connects TRBV7-2 to TRBJ2-2, with D perhaps matching TRBD2 (6 bases). From germline, CDR1 is SGHTA and CDR2 FQGNSA. This CDR3 region has 19 residues. The V end lost 0 bases, the J end lost 1 base, and 18 bases lay between the germline ends. The CDR3 spells CASSLALIGGTMNTGELFF. The DNA of the CDR3 is TGTGCCAGCAGCTTAGCTTTAATTGGCGGGACGATGAACACCGGGGAGCTGTTTTTT.

The chain carries TRBV5-5 and TRBJ2-3; 7 positions agree with TRBD2. J lost 0 bases, V lost 0 bases, and 4 bases had no gene match. The CDR3 runs 16 residues. Looked up from germline, CDR1 is SGHKS and CDR2 is YYEKEE (reference sequence). In DNA form, the CDR3 reads TGTGCCAGCAGCTTGGCCGGGCGGGAGAGCACAGATACGCAGTATTTT. Protein sequence: CASSLAGRESTDTQYF.

The J gene is TRBJ1-3, the V gene TRBV28; D unclear. The CDR3 consists of 11 residues. The germline CDR1 and CDR2 sequences are MDHEN and SYDVKM. V lost 6 bases to trimming and J lost 1 base, with 1 base between them. CDR3 in amino acids: CASRSGNTIYF. DNA of the CDR3: TGTGCCAGCAGATCTGGAAACACCATATATTTT.

The chain recombines TRBV5-4 with TRBJ1-4; D uncertain. In germline, CDR1 is SGHNT, CDR2 YYREEE (reference sequence). This CDR3 comprises 14 residues. The germline V and J ends were trimmed by 0 bases and 7 bases, with 10 bases remaining between them. CDR3 loop: CASSLERNAEKLFF. The CDR3 DNA sequence: TGTGCCAGCAGCTTGGAACGTAATGCTGAAAAACTGTTTTTT. The whole variable domain, filled in from reference TRBV5-4 and TRBJ1-4, reads ETGVTQSPTHLIKTRGQQVTLRCSSQSGHNTVSWYQQALGQGPQFIFQYYREEENGRGNFPPRFSGLQFPNYSSELNVNALELDDSALYLCASSLERNAEKLFFGSGTQLSVL.

The chain links TRBV6-2 or TRBV6-3 to TRBJ2-7; a weak D match, TRBD1 (5 bases). Deletions cut 5 bases from V and 3 bases from J, with 14 bases between. Germline CDR1 and CDR2: MNHEY and SVGEGT. The CDR3 covers 14 residues. Here the CDR3 DNA reads TGTGCCAGCAGTGCCTGGGGCTTAAACTACGAGCAGTACTTC. This sequence encodes CASSAWGLNYEQYF.

This clone is a singleton in its sample. This chain connects TRBV5-4 to TRBJ2-3; D tentatively reads TRBD1 or TRBD2 (5 bases each). V lost 2 bases to trimming and J lost 1 base, with 14 bases between them. The CDR3 is 16 amino acids. The germline V gene encodes CDR1 SGHNT and CDR2 YYREEE (reference sequence). For the CDR3, the DNA is TGTGCCAGCAGCTTTAACCGGGACCCAGGCACAGATACGCAGTATTTT. It is translated as CASSFNRDPGTDTQYF.

This sequence joins TRBV27 and TRBJ1-4; D uncertain. The CDR3 is 14 amino acids. Germline-derived CDR1 and CDR2 are MNHEY and SMNVEV (reference sequence). Between the trimmed V and J ends, which lost 6 bases and 1 base, there was a span of 9 bases. The CDR3 loop reads CASRTTGTNEKLFF. The CDR3 DNA sequence: TGTGCCAGCAGAACGACGGGAACTAATGAAAAACTGTTTTTT.

V usage is TRBV27 and J usage is TRBJ1-2, with 7 bases identical to TRBD1. V dropped 3 bases and J dropped 6; count of bases not matched to a gene: 4. Germline V gives CDR1 MNHEY, CDR2 SMNVEV (reference sequence). The CDR3 consists of 13 residues. This CDR3 reads CASSFSGGDGYTF. CDR3 bases: TGTGCCAGCAGTTTTTCAGGGGGTGATGGCTACACCTTC.

In DNA form, the CDR3 reads TGTGCTAGTGGTTTCACCCTACAGCCCAGCACAGATACGCAGTATTTT. Protein product: CASGFTLQPSTDTQYF. The J gene is TRBJ2-3, the V gene TRBV12-5; D is unresolved. From germline, CDR1 is LGHNT and CDR2 FRNRAP. This CDR3 comprises 16 residues. V shed 3 bases and J shed 0 bases, with 13 bases lying between them.

This chain joins TRBV6-5 and TRBJ1-5; 7 bases match TRBD1. There are 14 residues in the CDR3. Germline V gene data show CDR1 as MNHEY and CDR2 as SVGAGI. J was trimmed by 4 bases and V by 4 bases; bases with no gene match: 4. The CDR3 reads CASSWTGVNQPQHF. Written as DNA, the CDR3 is TGTGCCAGCAGTTGGACAGGAGTGAATCAGCCCCAGCATTTT.

The V and J genes are TRBV7-9 and TRBJ2-4; 11 positions match TRBD2. The CDR3 has 17 amino acids. Unmatched junction bases numbered 7, after V lost 4 bases and J lost 2 bases. Germline V gene sequence: CDR1 SEHNR, CDR2 FQNEAQ (reference sequence). CDR3 protein: CASSYQTSGASKNIQYF. Here the CDR3 DNA reads TGTGCCAGCAGCTATCAGACTAGCGGGGCCTCCAAAAACATTCAGTACTTC.

The chain employs TRBV27 and TRBJ2-7; TRBD1 might be the D (6 bases). This CDR3 is built from 14 residues. Per the germline V gene, CDR1 is MNHEY and CDR2 is SMNVEV (reference sequence). The V gene lost 3 bases and the J gene lost 4 bases, with 13 bases spanning the gap. The CDR3 is CASSFGGAGYEQYF. CDR3 DNA: TGTGCCAGCAGTTTTGGGGGCGCAGGGTACGAGCAGTACTTC.

In DNA form, the CDR3 reads TGTGCCAGCAGCTCCAGAGCGGGAGGGGCCTACAATGAGCAGTTCTTC. This encodes CASSSRAGGAYNEQFF. J is TRBJ2-1 and V is TRBV7-2; 10 bases are a match to TRBD2. CDR1 and CDR2 (germline): SGHTA, FQGNSA. The V gene end was trimmed by 4 bases and the J gene end by 2 bases; junction bases not matched to a gene: 5. The CDR3 runs 16 residues.

This chain uses TRBV6-2 or TRBV6-3 with TRBJ2-7; 8 bases align to TRBD2. V lost 4 bases, J lost 11 bases, and 16 bases stayed unmatched. This CDR3 comprises 15 residues. Germline V gene data show CDR1 as MNHEY and CDR2 as SVGEGT. CDR3 region: CASSSKGSGKAWEYF. The CDR3 nucleotides are TGTGCCAGCAGTTCTAAGGGTAGCGGGAAGGCATGGGAGTACTTC.

The J gene is TRBJ1-2, the V gene TRBV11-2; the D is unclear. Trimming took off 3 bases at V and 2 bases at J, with 13 bases between the two ends. The CDR3 extends over 15 amino acids. Germline V gene data show CDR1 as SGHAT and CDR2 as FQNNGV. CDR3 nucleotide sequence: TGTGCCAGCAGCTTTGGCTGGGCAGAAAACTATGGCTACACCTTC. It is translated as CASSFGWAENYGYTF.

The V and J genes are TRBV5-1 and TRBJ2-1; 12 bases are shared with TRBD1. The germline gives CDR1 SGHRS, CDR2 YFSETQ. The CDR3 runs 20 residues. After removal of 0 bases from V and 1 base from J, the junction contained 11 bases not matched to a gene. CDR3 nucleotide sequence: TGCGCCAGCAGCTTGGGGGCGGGGACAGGGGGCCTTGGGTCCTACAATGAGCAGTTCTTC. Protein sequence: CASSLGAGTGGLGSYNEQFF.

The J gene is TRBJ1-1, the V gene TRBV9; D might be TRBD1 (5 bases). The CDR3 totals 16 residues. V lost 0 bases, J lost 2 bases, and 14 bases lay in between. The germline V gene has CDR1 SGDLS and CDR2 YYNGEE. The CDR3: CASSVGIQGENTEAFF. CDR3 nucleotide sequence: TGTGCCAGCAGCGTAGGAATACAAGGGGAAAACACTGAAGCTTTCTTT.

J is TRBJ1-5 and V is TRBV7-2, with 7 bases aligning to TRBD1. The CDR3 runs to 14 residues. The germline CDR1 and CDR2 sequences are SGHTA and FQGNSA. Losses at the gene ends were 1 base for V and 5 bases for J; bases not matched to a gene: 2. The CDR3 region is CASSLDRGDQPQHF. The CDR3, as DNA: TGTGCCAGCAGCTTAGACAGGGGTGATCAGCCCCAGCATTTT.

This clone was detected once. V gene TRBV6-5 combines with J gene TRBJ1-1; D ambiguous. V lost 6 bases, J lost 0 bases, and 11 bases lay in between. This CDR3 has 14 amino acids. Germline values: CDR1 MNHEY, CDR2 SVGAGI. The CDR3 DNA sequence: TGTGCCAGCAGCCCCAATTTGGTGAACACTGAAGCTTTCTTT. It codes for CASSPNLVNTEAFF.

J is TRBJ1-4 and V is TRBV29-1, with D possibly being TRBD1 (5 bases). The CDR3 has 14 residues. From germline, CDR1 is SQVTM and CDR2 ANQGSEA. Trimming shortened V by 4 bases and J by 3 bases, and 12 bases separated the two germline ends. The CDR3 sequence is CSVAPGTANEKLFF. DNA of the CDR3: TGCAGCGTTGCACCCGGGACCGCTAATGAAAAACTGTTTTTT.

The gene calls are TRBV4-2 and TRBJ1-5; D gene uncertain. The germline V gene has CDR1 LGHNA and CDR2 YNFKEQ. Trimming stripped 4 bases from V and 3 bases from J, with 13 bases between. The CDR3 consists of 15 residues. The CDR3 sequence: CASSLRRDANQPQHF. Written as DNA, the CDR3 is TGTGCCAGCAGCCTTCGAAGGGATGCCAATCAGCCCCAGCATTTT.

The chain uses TRBV6-5 and TRBJ2-2; D is tentatively TRBD1 or TRBD2 (5 bases each). Germline V lookup: CDR1 MNHEY, CDR2 SVGAGI. This CDR3 region has 13 residues. V was pared by 2 bases and J by 7 bases, with 8 bases between. This CDR3 is CASSYTGRGELFF. Here the CDR3 DNA reads TGTGCCAGCAGTTACACGGGACGCGGGGAGCTGTTTTTT.

This chain connects TRBV21-1 to TRBJ2-3; the table assigns TRBD2, which was not confirmed against the DNA. TRBV21-1 is a listed pseudogene. This CDR3 is 16 amino acids long. CDR3 in DNA: TGTGCCAGCAGCAAAGGGACGCGGGAGGTGATACATACGCAGTATTTT. Translated: CASSKGTREVIHTQYF.

V gene TRBV2 combines with J gene TRBJ2-1; D is unresolved. This CDR3 has 11 amino acids. Per germline, CDR1 SNHLY and CDR2 FYNNEI. V was clipped by 6 bases and J by 9 bases, with 9 bases between them. The DNA of the CDR3 is TGTGCCAGCAGAATGACTCGTGAGCAGTTCTTC. Its translation is CASRMTREQFF.

The chain joins TRBV9 to TRBJ2-1; TRBD2 matches at 11 bases. The V and J ends lost 4 bases and 0 bases, in that order; junction bases with no gene match: 12. CDR3 length equals 19 residues. Germline V gene sequence: CDR1 SGDLS, CDR2 YYNGEE. The CDR3 nucleotides read TGTGCCAGCAGCCCTGGGACTAGCGGATGGACCAGCTCCTACAATGAGCAGTTCTTC. This translates into CASSPGTSGWTSSYNEQFF.

V and J are TRBV6-5 and TRBJ2-1; 12 bases are a match to TRBD1. The V gene end was trimmed by 6 bases and the J gene end by 8 bases; junction bases not matched to a gene: 8. The CDR3 is 15 residues long. Germline V CDR1 and CDR2: MNHEY, SVGAGI. In DNA, the CDR3 is TGTGCCAGCAGCCCCTTCGGGACAGGGGGCTATGAGCAGTTCTTC. Translating it yields CASSPFGTGGYEQFF.

This chain links TRBV28 with TRBJ1-1; D is uncertain. CDR1 is MDHEN and CDR2 is SYDVKM in the germline V gene. V gave up 8 bases and J gave up 6 bases, with 19 bases separating them. This CDR3 region has 14 residues. CDR3: CASGGLNGLSEAFF. The DNA of the CDR3 is TGTGCCAGCGGCGGACTAAACGGTCTCTCTGAAGCTTTCTTT. Combining the CDR3 with reference TRBV28 and TRBJ1-1 gives the whole variable domain DVKVTQSSRYLVKRTGEKVFLECVQDMDHENMFWYRQDPGLGLRLIYFSYDVKMKEKGDIPEGYSVSREKKERFSLILESASTNQTSMYLCASGGLNGLSEAFFGQGTRLTVV.

This chain links TRBV7-8 with TRBJ1-1; D unresolved. Trimming removed 2 bases from V and 2 bases from J, with 6 bases in between. The CDR3 has 13 amino acids. Germline V gene sequence: CDR1 SGHVS, CDR2 FQNEAQ. CDR3 sequence: CASSLSQNTEAFF. The CDR3 coding sequence is TGTGCCAGCAGCTTATCCCAAAACACTGAAGCTTTCTTT.

V is TRBV5-1 and J is TRBJ2-5; 7 bases fit TRBD2. V was clipped by 4 bases and J by 5 bases; unmatched bases: 8. This CDR3 region has 14 residues. Germline V gene sequence: CDR1 SGHRS, CDR2 YFSETQ. The CDR3 spells CASSRTGGQETQYF. The DNA for the CDR3 is TGCGCCAGCAGCCGTACGGGAGGCCAGGAGACCCAGTACTTC. The full variable domain, in which reference TRBV5-1 and TRBJ2-5 provide the parts outside the CDR3, is KAGVTQTPRYLIKTRGQQVTLSCSPISGHRSVSWYQQTPGQGLQFLFEYFSETQRNKGNFPGRFSGRQFSNSRSEMNVSTLELGDSALYLCASSRTGGQETQYFGPGTRLLVL.

The J gene is TRBJ2-2, the V gene TRBV4-3, with 7 nucleotides matching TRBD1. The CDR3 totals 16 residues. Per germline, CDR1 LGHNA and CDR2 YSLEER. Germline trimming cut 0 bases from V and 5 bases from J; bases unmatched to any gene: 6. CDR3 loop: CASSQDSTGSTGELFF. The CDR3 DNA follows: TGCGCCAGCAGCCAAGACTCGACAGGGTCGACCGGGGAGCTGTTTTTT.

This sequence joins TRBV19 and TRBJ2-2; 8 nucleotides line up with TRBD1. There are 14 residues in the CDR3. Germline lookup yields CDR1 LNHDA and CDR2 SQIVND (reference sequence). V dropped 11 bases and J dropped 4; count of bases not matched to a gene: 9. The CDR3 nucleotides are TGTGCCGCTAGGGACAGGTACGGCACCGGGGAGCTGTTTTTT. It yields the protein CAARDRYGTGELFF.

This chain connects TRBV6-2 or TRBV6-3 to TRBJ2-2; TRBD2 agrees at 11 bases. The CDR3 has 16 amino acids. V lost 2 bases, J lost 2 bases, and 1 base stayed unmatched. Germline assignment: CDR1 MNHEY and CDR2 SVGEGT. This chain's CDR3 is CASSYGTSGNTGELFF. The CDR3, as DNA: TGTGCCAGCAGTTACGGGACTAGCGGTAACACCGGGGAGCTGTTTTTT.